One TCR beta chain is described in this entry. These data come from a study of monozygotic twins with inflammatory bowel disease. The template switching step added UMIs that contained a 6-nucleotide sample barcode. Reanalyzing the 5' RACE reads, TCRdb keeps one entry per CDR3 protein, without DNA. This repertoire includes a few hundred thousand distinct CDR3 sequences. Collection yielded roughly 2.3 ml of blood per donor. CDR3 size: 16 residues. Germline V gives CDR1 LGHNA, CDR2 YNFKEQ. Input material: blood. The TCR was taken from a human donor with ulcerative colitis or Crohn's disease, or a healthy co-twin of an affected twin (not recorded which). The rearrangement uses TRBV4-2 and TRBJ2-2; TCRdb reports TRBD2, a call that lacks DNA to check it against. The CDR3 sequence is CASSQVRERSIGELFF.